This T cell receptor beta chain was sequenced in a study of cytomegalovirus exposure and HLA in healthy donors. Study background: As released early, the data held roughly 85 million unique TCRs from HLA-typed donors.

Findings of the study overall: Overall, about 160 TCR beta chains were annotated as cytomegalovirus-associated.

With respect to this clone: Its specificity is unknown.

PCR used 60 Vbeta primers and 13 Jbeta primers. The protocol was immunoSEQ multiplex PCR, while the TCRdb copy is restricted to in-frame clones and leaves out a portion. This sample has fewer than 200,000 clones; roughly 85% occur once, and the top ten carry around 2.1%. This TCR was sampled from a man between 18 and 35 years old in good health and CMV-seropositive. Material: PBMCs.

The CDR3 here is CASSPTDRGLQPQHF. DNA for the CDR3: TGTGCCAGTAGTCCGACGGACAGGGGGCTGCAGCCCCAGCATTTT. The chain recombines TRBV19 with TRBJ1-5; 11 bases map to TRBD1. Trimming cost V 5 bases and J 7 bases; bases outside gene matches: 7. The CDR3 totals 15 residues. Looked up from germline, CDR1 is LNHDA and CDR2 is SQIVND (reference sequence). Based on the CDR3 plus reference TRBV19 and TRBJ1-5, the full variable domain is DGGITQSPKYLFRKEGQNVTLSCEQNLNHDAMYWYRQDPGQGLRLIYYSQIVNDFQKGDIAEGYSVSREKKESFPLTVTSAQKNPTAFYLCASSPTDRGLQPQHFGDGTRLSIL.